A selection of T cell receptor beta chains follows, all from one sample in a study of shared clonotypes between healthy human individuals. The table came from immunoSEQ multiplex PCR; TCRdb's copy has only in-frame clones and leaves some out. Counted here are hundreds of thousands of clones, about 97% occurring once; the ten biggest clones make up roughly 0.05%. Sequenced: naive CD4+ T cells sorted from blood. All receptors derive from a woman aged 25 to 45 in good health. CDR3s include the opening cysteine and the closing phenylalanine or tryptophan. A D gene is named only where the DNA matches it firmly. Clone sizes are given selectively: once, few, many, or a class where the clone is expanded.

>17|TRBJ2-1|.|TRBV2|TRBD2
TGTGCCAGCAGCTACCGGGCCGGGACTAGCGGTGACAATGAGCAGTTCTTC
CASSYRAGTSGDNEQFF
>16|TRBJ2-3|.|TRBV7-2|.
TGTGCCAGCAGCCCCATGACAGGGGCGGTGGGGGGGACGCAGTATTTT
CASSPMTGAVGGTQYF
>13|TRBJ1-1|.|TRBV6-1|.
TGTGCCAGCAGATCTGGACTGGGGACTGAAGCTTTCTTT
CASRSGLGTEAFF
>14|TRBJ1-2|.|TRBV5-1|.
TGCGCCAGCAGCTTAGTAAAACAGAATTATGGCTACACCTTC
CASSLVKQNYGYTF
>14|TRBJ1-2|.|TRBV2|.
TGTGCCAGCAGTGAAGGTGACCGCAACTATGGCTACACCTTC
CASSEGDRNYGYTF
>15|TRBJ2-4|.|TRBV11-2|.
TGTGCCAGCAGCTGGACCCGGGCAGCCAAAAACATTCAGTACTTC
CASSWTRAAKNIQYF
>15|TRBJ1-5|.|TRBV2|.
TGTGCCAGCAGAATCATGGGACTTGGCAATCAGCCCCAGCATTTT
CASRIMGLGNQPQHF
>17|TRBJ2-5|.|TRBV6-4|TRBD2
TGTGCCAGCGGAACAGAACGACTAGCGGGGCCCCAAGAGACCCAGTACTTC
CASGTERLAGPQETQYF
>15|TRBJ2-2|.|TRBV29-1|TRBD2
TGCAGCGTTGAGAGCGGGAGGGCCCTCGCCGGGGAGCTGTTTTTT
CSVESGRALAGELFF
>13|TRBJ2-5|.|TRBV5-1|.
TGCGCCAGCAGCCAGACTATCCAAGAGACCCAGTACTTC
CASSQTIQETQYF
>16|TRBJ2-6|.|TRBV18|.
TGTGCCAGCTCACCATTTCAAAACTCTGGGGCCAACGTCCTGACTTTC
CASSPFQNSGANVLTF
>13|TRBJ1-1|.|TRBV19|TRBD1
TGTGCCAGTACCCAGACAGGGCGGACTGAAGCTTTCTTT
CASTQTGRTEAFF
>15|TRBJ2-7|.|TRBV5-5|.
TGTGCCAGCAGCTTTACAGGTACCTACTCCGGCGAGCAGTACTTC
CASSFTGTYSGEQYF
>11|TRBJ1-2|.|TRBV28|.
TGTGCCAGCAGCGATGATCGTGGCTACACCTTC
CASSDDRGYTF
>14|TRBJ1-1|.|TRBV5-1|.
TGCGCCAGCAGCTTGGCCGCAGGGAACACTGAAGCTTTCTTT
CASSLAAGNTEAFF
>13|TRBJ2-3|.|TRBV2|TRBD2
TGTGCCAGCCTAGCGGGGGAAACAGATACGCAGTATTTT
CASLAGETDTQYF
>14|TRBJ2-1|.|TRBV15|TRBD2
TGTGCCACCAGCACTCACGCCGTAGGGACTAGACAGTTCTTC
CATSTHAVGTRQFF
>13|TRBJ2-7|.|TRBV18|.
TGTGCCAGCTCACCATACGCTACCTACGAGCAGTACTTC
CASSPYATYEQYF
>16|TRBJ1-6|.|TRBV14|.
TGTGCCAGCAGCCAAGAGGGCAGGCGACGTCCTTCACCCCTCCACTTT
CASSQEGRRRPSPLHF
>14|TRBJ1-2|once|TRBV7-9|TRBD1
TGTGCCAGCACCACGGGGACAGGGGGCTATGGCTACACCTTC
CASTTGTGGYGYTF
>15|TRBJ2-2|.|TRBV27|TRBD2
TGTGCCAGCAGTTTGCAACTAGCGGGCACCGGGGAGCTGTTTTTT
CASSLQLAGTGELFF
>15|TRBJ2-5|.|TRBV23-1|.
TGCGCCAGCAGTCCCCCGCGGGGCGTCAAGGGGACCCAGTACTTC
CASSPPRGVKGTQYF
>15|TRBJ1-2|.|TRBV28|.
TGTGCCAGCAACCCCCGGCGGGGGGTTTTATCTCGCTACACCTTC
CASNPRRGVLSRYTF
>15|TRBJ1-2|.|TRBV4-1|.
TGCGCCAGCAGCCAAGAGGGGGCGCCGGTCACTGGCTACACCTTC
CASSQEGAPVTGYTF
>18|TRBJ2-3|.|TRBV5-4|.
TGTGCCAGCAGCTCCGGGCCGGGTCAGGGGCTACACCACCATACGCAGTATTTT
CASSSGPGQGLHHHTQYF
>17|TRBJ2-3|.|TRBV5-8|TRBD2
TGTGCCAGCAGCTTCCCCGGGACTAGCGGTATCACAGATACGCAGTATTTT
CASSFPGTSGITDTQYF
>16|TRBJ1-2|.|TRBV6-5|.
TGTGCCAGCAGTTACTCGATTAGGGCGTACGCCTATGGCTACACCTTC
CASSYSIRAYAYGYTF
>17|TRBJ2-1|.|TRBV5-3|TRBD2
TGTGCCAGAAGCTTGGCCCCAAGCGGGAGGGGCTACAATGAGCAGTTCTTC
CARSLAPSGRGYNEQFF
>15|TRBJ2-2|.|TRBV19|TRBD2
TGTGCCAGTAGGAAGGCGGGAGGGAAATTCGGGGAGCTGTTTTTT
CASRKAGGKFGELFF
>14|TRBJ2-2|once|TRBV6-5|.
TGTGCCAGCAGTTACTCCCCCGCCACCGGGGAGCTGTTTTTT
CASSYSPATGELFF
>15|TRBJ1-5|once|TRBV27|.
TGTGCCAGCAGTTTCCGCCGGGGGGTCAATCAGCCCCAGCATTTT
CASSFRRGVNQPQHF
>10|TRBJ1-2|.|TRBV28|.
TGTGCCAGCAGGGACCATGACTACACCTTC
CASRDHDYTF
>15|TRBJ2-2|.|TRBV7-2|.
TGTGCCAGCAGCCACAGTTCGGCGAACACCGGGGAGCTGTTTTTT
CASSHSSANTGELFF
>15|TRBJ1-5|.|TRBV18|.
TGTGCCAGCTCCAGGGACACCAATAGCAATCAGCCCCAGCATTTT
CASSRDTNSNQPQHF
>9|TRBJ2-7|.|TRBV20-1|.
TGCAGTGCTAAATACGAGCAGTACTTC
CSAKYEQYF
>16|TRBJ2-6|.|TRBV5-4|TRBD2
TGTGCCAGTGGGAGGGCTAGCCCCCCTGGGGCCAACGTCCTGACTTTC
CASGRASPPGANVLTF
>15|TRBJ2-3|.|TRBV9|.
TGTGCCAGCAGCGTAGGGGGGAGCCCCACAGATACGCAGTATTTT
CASSVGGSPTDTQYF
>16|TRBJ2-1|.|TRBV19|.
TGTGCCAGTAGTATGGGACCCATTGGCGCCTACAATGAGCAGTTCTTC
CASSMGPIGAYNEQFF
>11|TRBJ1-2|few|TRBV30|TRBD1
TGTGCCTGGAGTCAGGGGGGAGGCTACACCTTC
CAWSQGGGYTF
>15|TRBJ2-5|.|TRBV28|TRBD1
TGTGCCAGTTCCCGCGGGACAGGGCACCAAGAGACCCAGTACTTC
CASSRGTGHQETQYF
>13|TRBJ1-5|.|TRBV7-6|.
TGTGCCAGCAGCTTAGTGTCCGGGCAGCCCCAGCATTTT
CASSLVSGQPQHF
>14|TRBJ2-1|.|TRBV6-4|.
TGTGCCAGCAGCCCGGGACTGGGATTCGATGAGCAGTTCTTC
CASSPGLGFDEQFF
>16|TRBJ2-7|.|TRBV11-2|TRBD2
TGTGCCAGCAGCTCGGGCCCCTCAGCGGGAGTATACGAGCAGTACTTC
CASSSGPSAGVYEQYF
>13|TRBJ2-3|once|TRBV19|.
TGTGCCAGTAGTGGTACCCGAGGGGGTACGCAGTATTTT
CASSGTRGGTQYF
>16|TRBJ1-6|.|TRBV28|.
TGTGCCAGCAGTTTAGTACATCGGACCTATAATTCACCCCTCCACTTT
CASSLVHRTYNSPLHF
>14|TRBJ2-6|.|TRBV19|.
TGTGCCAGTAGTCTGACGCCTGGGGCCAACGTCCTGACTTTC
CASSLTPGANVLTF
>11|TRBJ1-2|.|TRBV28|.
TGTGCCAGCAGGTGGGCTGCGGGCTACACCTTC
CASRWAAGYTF
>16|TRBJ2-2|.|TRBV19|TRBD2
TGTGCCAGTAGTTCCAGTAGCGGGAGCGGTTCCGGGGAGCTGTTTTTT
CASSSSSGSGSGELFF
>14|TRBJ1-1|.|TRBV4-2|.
TGTGCCAGCAGCCAAGACGGACGGCTCACTGAAGCTTTCTTT
CASSQDGRLTEAFF
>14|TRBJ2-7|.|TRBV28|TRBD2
TGTGCCAGCAGATGGGGGGGGAGCTCCTACGAGCAGTACTTC
CASRWGGSSYEQYF
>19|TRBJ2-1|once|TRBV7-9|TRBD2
TGTGCCAGCAGCTTAACCCCGGGACTAGCGGGAGGGACCTACAATGAGCAGTTCTTC
CASSLTPGLAGGTYNEQFF
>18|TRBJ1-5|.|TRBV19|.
TGTGCCAGTAGTATTCTAACAGGAGATCTATATAGCAATCAGCCCCAGCATTTT
CASSILTGDLYSNQPQHF